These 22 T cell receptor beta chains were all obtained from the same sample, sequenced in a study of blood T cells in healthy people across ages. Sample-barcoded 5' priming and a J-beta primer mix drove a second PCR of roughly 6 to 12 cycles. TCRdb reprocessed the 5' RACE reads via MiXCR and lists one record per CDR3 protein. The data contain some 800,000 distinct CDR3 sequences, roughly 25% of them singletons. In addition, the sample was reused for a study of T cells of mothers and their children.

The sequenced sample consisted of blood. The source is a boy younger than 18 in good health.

The CDR3 is CASSQGSRGWTEAFF. In DNA, the CDR3 is TGTGCCAGCAGCCAAGGGAGTAGGGGCTGGACTGAAGCTTTCTTT. V usage is TRBV3-1 and J usage is TRBJ1-1; D possibly corresponds to TRBD1 (5 bases). The length of the CDR3 is 15 residues. The V gene lost 1 base and the J gene lost 5 bases, with 14 bases spanning the gap. CDR1 and CDR2 (germline): LGHDT, YNNKEL (reference sequence).

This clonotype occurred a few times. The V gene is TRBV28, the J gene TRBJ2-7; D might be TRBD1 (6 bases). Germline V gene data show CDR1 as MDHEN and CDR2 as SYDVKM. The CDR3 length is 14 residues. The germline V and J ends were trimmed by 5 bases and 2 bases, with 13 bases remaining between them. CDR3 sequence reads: CASSLWTATYEQYF. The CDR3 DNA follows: TGTGCCAGCAGTCTGTGGACAGCTACCTACGAGCAGTACTTC.

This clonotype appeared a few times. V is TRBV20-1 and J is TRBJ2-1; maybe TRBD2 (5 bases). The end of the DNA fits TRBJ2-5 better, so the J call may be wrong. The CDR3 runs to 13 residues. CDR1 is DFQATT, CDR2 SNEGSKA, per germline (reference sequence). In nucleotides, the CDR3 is TGCAGTGCCCAGTGGCTAGCCCCAGAGACCCAGTACTTC. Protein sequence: CSAQWLAPETQYF.

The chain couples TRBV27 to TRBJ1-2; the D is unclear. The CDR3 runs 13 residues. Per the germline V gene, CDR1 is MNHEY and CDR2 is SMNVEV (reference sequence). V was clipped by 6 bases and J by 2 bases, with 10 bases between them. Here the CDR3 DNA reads TGTGCCAGCAGCTCGGACTGGAACTATGGCTACACCTTC. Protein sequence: CASSSDWNYGYTF.

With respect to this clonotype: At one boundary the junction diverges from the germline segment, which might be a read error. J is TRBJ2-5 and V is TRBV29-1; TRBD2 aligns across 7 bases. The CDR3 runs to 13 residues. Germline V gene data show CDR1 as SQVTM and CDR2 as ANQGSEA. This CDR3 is CSVAGASQETRYF. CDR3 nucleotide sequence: TGCAGCGTCGCGGGAGCCTCTCAAGAGACCCGGTACTTC.

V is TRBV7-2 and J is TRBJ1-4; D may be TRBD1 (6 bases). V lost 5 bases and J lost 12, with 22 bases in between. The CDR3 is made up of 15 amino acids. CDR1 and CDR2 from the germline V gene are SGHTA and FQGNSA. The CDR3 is CASSLSPGQREELFF. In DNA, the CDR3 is TGTGCCAGCAGCCTTTCCCCGGGACAACGGGAAGAACTGTTTTTT.

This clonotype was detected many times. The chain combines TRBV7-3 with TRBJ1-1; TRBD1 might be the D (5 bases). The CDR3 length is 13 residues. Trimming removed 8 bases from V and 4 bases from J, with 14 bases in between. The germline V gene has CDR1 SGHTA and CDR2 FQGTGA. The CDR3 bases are TGTGCCAGCGCCAAGGGTCAGGGCACTGAAGCTTTCTTT. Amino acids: CASAKGQGTEAFF. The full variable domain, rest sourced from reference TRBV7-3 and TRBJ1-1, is GAGVSQTPSNKVTEKGKYVELRCDPISGHTALYWYRQSLGQGPEFLIYFQGTGAADDSGLPNDRFFAVRPEGSVSTLKIQRTERGDSAVYLCASAKGQGTEAFFGQGTRLTVV.

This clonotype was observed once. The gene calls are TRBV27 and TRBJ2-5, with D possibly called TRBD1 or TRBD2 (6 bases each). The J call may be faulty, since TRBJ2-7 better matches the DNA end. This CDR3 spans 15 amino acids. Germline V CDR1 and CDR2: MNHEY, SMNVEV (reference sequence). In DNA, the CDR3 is TGTGCCAGCAGACGACAGGAGGGGTACTCCTACGAGCAGTACTTC. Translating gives CASRRQEGYSYEQYF.

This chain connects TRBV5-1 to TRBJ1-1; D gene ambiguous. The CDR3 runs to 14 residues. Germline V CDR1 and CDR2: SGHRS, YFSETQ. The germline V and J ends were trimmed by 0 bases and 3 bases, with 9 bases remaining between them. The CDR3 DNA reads TGCGCCAGCAGCTTGGCGGGGATGGACACTGAAGCTTTCTTT. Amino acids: CASSLAGMDTEAFF.

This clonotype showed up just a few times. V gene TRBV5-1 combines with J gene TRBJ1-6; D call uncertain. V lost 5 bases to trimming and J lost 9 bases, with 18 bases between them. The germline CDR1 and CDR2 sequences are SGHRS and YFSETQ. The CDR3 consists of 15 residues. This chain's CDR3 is CASSVAGNPSSPLHF. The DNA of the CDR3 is TGCGCCAGCAGTGTGGCGGGCAACCCCTCTTCACCCCTCCACTTT.

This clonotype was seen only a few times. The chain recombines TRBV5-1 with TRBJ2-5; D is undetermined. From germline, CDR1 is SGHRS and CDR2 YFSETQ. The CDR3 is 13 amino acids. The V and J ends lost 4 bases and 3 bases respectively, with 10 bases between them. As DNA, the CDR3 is TGCGCCAGCAGCGTATCGGGTGAAGAGACCCAGTACTTC. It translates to CASSVSGEETQYF.

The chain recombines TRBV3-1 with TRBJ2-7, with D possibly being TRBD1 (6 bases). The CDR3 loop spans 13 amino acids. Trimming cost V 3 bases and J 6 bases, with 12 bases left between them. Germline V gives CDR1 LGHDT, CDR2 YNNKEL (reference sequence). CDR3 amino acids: CASSHSGDAEQYF. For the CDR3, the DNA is TGTGCCAGCAGCCATTCAGGGGACGCCGAGCAGTACTTC.

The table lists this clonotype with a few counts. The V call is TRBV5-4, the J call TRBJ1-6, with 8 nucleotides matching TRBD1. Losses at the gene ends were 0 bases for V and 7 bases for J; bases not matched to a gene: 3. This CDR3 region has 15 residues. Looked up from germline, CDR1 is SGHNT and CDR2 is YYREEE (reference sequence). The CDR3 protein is CASSLGDRTNSPLHF. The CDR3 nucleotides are TGTGCCAGCAGCTTGGGGGACAGGACGAATTCACCCCTCCACTTT.

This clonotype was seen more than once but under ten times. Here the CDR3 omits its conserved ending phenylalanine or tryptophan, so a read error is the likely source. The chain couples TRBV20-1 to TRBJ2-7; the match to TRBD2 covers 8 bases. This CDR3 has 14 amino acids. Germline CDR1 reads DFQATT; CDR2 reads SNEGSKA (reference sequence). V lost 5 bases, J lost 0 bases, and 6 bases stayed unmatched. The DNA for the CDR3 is TGCAGTGCTGGAGCGGGGGCTAGCTCCTACGAGCAGTACCTC. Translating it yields CSAGAGASSYEQYL.

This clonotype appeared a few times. The CDR3 nucleotides read TGTGCCAGCAGCTTAGCGAGGCCAAGCTCCTACAATGAGCAGTTCTTC. Its translation: CASSLARPSSYNEQFF. The J gene is TRBJ2-1, the V gene TRBV11-1; D not certain. The germline V gene encodes CDR1 SGHAT and CDR2 FQDESV (reference sequence). This CDR3 region has 16 residues. V lost 0 bases and J 0 bases, leaving 9 bases between the germline ends.

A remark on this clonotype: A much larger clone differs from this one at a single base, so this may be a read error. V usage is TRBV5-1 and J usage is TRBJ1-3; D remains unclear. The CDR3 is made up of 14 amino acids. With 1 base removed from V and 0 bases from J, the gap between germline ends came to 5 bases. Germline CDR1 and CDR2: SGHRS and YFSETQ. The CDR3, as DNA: TGCGCCAGCAGCTTGACAGCCTCTGGAAACACCATATATTTT. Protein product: CASSLTASGNTIYF.

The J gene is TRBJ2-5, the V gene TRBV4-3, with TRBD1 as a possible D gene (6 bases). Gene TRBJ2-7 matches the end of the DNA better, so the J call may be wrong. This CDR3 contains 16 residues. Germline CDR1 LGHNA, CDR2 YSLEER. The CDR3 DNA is TGCGCCAGCAGCCTATATACAGGGTTGAGCTCCTACGAGCAGTACTTC. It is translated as CASSLYTGLSSYEQYF.

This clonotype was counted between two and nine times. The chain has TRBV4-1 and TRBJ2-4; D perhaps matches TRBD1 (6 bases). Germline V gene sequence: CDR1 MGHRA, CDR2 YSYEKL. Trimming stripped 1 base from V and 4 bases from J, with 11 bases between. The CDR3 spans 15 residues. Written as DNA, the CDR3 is TGCGCCAGCAGCCAAGGAAGGACAGTGAAAAACATTCAGTACTTC. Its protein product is CASSQGRTVKNIQYF.

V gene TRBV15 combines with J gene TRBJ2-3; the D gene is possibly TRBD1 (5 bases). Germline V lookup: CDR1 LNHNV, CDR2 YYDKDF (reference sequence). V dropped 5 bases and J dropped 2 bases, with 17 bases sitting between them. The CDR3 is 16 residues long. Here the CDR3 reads CATSPRGPGPTDTQYF. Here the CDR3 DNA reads TGTGCCACCAGCCCAAGGGGCCCCGGGCCCACAGATACGCAGTATTTT.

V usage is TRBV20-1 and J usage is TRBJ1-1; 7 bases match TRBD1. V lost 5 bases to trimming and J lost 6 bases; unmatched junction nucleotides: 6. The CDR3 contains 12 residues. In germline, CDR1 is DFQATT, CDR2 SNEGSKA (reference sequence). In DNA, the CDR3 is TGCAGTGCTTTACAGGGGATGCCTGAAGCTTTCTTT. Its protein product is CSALQGMPEAFF.

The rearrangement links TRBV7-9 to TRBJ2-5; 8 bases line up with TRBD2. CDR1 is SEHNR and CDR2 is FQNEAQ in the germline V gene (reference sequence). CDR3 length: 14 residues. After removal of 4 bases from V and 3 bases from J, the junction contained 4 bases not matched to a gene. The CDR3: CASSSTSGKETQYF. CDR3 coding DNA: TGTGCCAGCAGCTCCACTAGCGGAAAAGAGACCCAGTACTTC. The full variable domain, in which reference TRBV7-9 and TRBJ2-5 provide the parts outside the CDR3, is DTGVSQNPRHKITKRGQNVTFRCDPISEHNRLYWYRQTLGQGPEFLTYFQNEAQLEKSRLLSDRFSAERPKGSFSTLEIQRTEQGDSAMYLCASSSTSGKETQYFGPGTRLLVL.

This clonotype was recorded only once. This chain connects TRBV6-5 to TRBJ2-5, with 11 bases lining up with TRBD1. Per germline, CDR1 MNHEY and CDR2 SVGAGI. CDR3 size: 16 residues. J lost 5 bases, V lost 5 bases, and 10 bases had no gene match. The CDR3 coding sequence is TGTGCCAGCAGTAACCTGCCGGGACAGGGGGGCGAGACCCAGTACTTC. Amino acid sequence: CASSNLPGQGGETQYF.